This TCR beta chain was sequenced in a study of identical twins. Study-wide results and caveats: Beta clonotypes that were abundant in cord blood contained fewer insertions, a pattern absent from memory repertoires. Cross-sectional statistical analysis was relied on for the conclusions, without the same donors being followed.

CDR3 length: 13 residues. V dropped 1 base and J dropped 3 bases, with 6 bases sitting between them. The donor group consisted entirely of healthy Caucasians. A universal primer site came from template switching; cDNA carried unique molecular identifiers. TCRdb re-called the 5' RACE reads through MiXCR, storing one row per CDR3 protein. The repertoire includes about 210,000 distinct CDR3 sequences, around 10% of them detected once, and over 4.5% sits in the top ten. In its sample, this clonotype was seen many times. Its target is not known. Sequencing was done on a sample of memory (CD45RO+) T cells sorted from blood. The sequence was collected from a young woman in good health. This chain joins TRBV12-3 or TRBV12-4 and TRBJ1-1; D gene ambiguous. CDR3 sequence: CASSLGWDTEAFF. The CDR3 coding sequence is TGTGCCAGCAGTTTAGGGTGGGACACTGAAGCTTTCTTT.